This T cell receptor beta chain derives from a study of molecular identifiers for immune sequencing clone quantification. The germline V gene has CDR1 SEHNR and CDR2 FQNEAQ (reference sequence). CDR3 size: 15 residues. Deletions cut 5 bases from V and 2 bases from J, with 13 bases between. Naive CD8 T cells were picked out by sorting for CD8+CD4-CCR7+CD45RA+. This clonotype has at least ten counts. Using its own MiXCR run on the PCR reads, TCRdb lists one record per CDR3 protein. The data show over 55,000 distinct CDR3 sequences, with around a sixth seen just once and approximately 1.4% held by the top ten.

V and J are TRBV7-9 and TRBJ2-1, with a tentative D call TRBD2 (6 bases). The origin of this receptor is a human donor in good health. Some libraries in this study had Jurkat cell RNA spiked in. The sample was naive CD8+ T cells from blood, with Jurkat cell RNA spiked in. Subset noted: FACS-sorted CD8+CD4-CCR7+CD45RA+ naive T cells. The CDR3 sequence: CASSGTSLPYNEQFF. The DNA of the CDR3 is TGTGCCAGCAGCGGCACTAGCCTCCCCTACAATGAGCAGTTCTTC.